These 9 T cell receptor beta chains were sequenced from one sample in a study of T-cell reconstitution after alpha-beta-depleted transplantation in children. This sample's TCRbeta library carried unique molecular identifier barcodes. TCRdb fed the PCR reads into MiXCR, producing one record per CDR3 protein. The profile shows around 70,000 distinct CDR3 sequences, roughly 11% of them singletons. The starting material was PBMCs, obtained before TCRalphabeta/CD19-depleted stem cell transplant. Receptor source: a boy aged 5-17 years with acute myeloid leukemia, due to receive a stem cell transplant.

This clonotype was seen repeatedly, ten times or more. CDR3 sequence (DNA): TGTGCCAGCACAGTTAAGTCCGGCGGGTACAATGAGCAGTTCTTC. Residues: CASTVKSGGYNEQFF. The V and J genes are TRBV6-5 and TRBJ2-1; maybe TRBD2 (5 bases). V was trimmed by 7 bases and J by 4 bases, leaving 17 bases between them. The CDR3 is 15 amino acids. From germline, CDR1 is MNHEY and CDR2 SVGAGI.

This clonotype has at least ten counts. The chain uses TRBV10-3 and TRBJ2-1, with D possibly matching TRBD2 (6 bases). V was clipped by 3 bases and J by 3 bases, with 12 bases between them. The CDR3 is made up of 15 amino acids. The V gene's germline CDR1 is ENHRY and CDR2 SYGVKD. CDR3 residues: CAISDPPDYYNEQFF. The CDR3 DNA is TGTGCCATCAGTGATCCCCCGGACTACTACAATGAGCAGTTCTTC.

This clonotype was counted at least ten times. The chain carries TRBV20-1 and TRBJ1-1, with D maybe TRBD1 (5 bases). This CDR3 is built from 14 residues. Germline lookup yields CDR1 DFQATT and CDR2 SNEGSKA (reference sequence). V was pared by 6 bases and J by 8 bases, with 22 bases between. The CDR3 loop reads CSARLRGTLIEAFF. For the CDR3, the DNA is TGCAGTGCCCGGCTTCGTGGGACCCTTATCGAAGCTTTCTTT.

This clonotype was picked up many times. The CDR3 sequence: CSASRDQGGLAEETQYF. CDR3 nucleotide sequence: TGCAGTGCTAGCCGGGATCAGGGTGGACTAGCGGAAGAGACCCAGTACTTC. This chain uses TRBV20-1 with TRBJ2-5, with TRBD2 identical over 10 bases. The junction had 13 bases not matched to a gene; V was cut back by 3 bases and J by 3 bases. CDR1 is DFQATT and CDR2 is SNEGSKA in the germline V gene (reference sequence). CDR3 length: 17 amino acids.

This clonotype was observed at least ten times. The chain combines TRBV4-3 with TRBJ2-5; 12 bases fit TRBD2. Germline V CDR1 and CDR2: LGHNA, YSLEER. The CDR3 consists of 16 residues. V lost 1 base and J lost 7; bases outside the gene matches: 7. CDR3: CASSQGLAGVSGTQYF. CDR3 sequence (DNA): TGCGCCAGCAGCCAAGGACTAGCGGGAGTTTCGGGGACCCAGTACTTC.

The sample holds many counts of this clonotype. This rearrangement joins TRBV28 to TRBJ2-7; 10 nucleotides line up with TRBD1. CDR1 MDHEN and CDR2 SYDVKM come from the germline V gene. V lost 4 bases to trimming and J lost 3 bases; unmatched junction nucleotides: 6. This CDR3 is built from 15 residues. In nucleotides, the CDR3 is TGTGCCAGCAGTTCACCGGGACAGGGGATCTACGAGCAGTACTTC. Translated: CASSSPGQGIYEQYF.

In this sample, this clonotype turned up many times. The J gene is TRBJ2-5, the V gene TRBV6-5; a possible D gene is TRBD1 (6 bases). The CDR3 contains 14 residues. CDR1 and CDR2 from the germline V gene are MNHEY and SVGAGI. The ends were cut back, 3 bases at V and 0 bases at J, with 8 bases in the middle. CDR3 sequence: CASSYGQYQETQYF. CDR3 sequence (DNA): TGTGCCAGCAGTTATGGACAGTACCAAGAGACCCAGTACTTC.

At least ten counts were recorded for this clonotype. The rearrangement uses TRBV29-1 and TRBJ2-7; either TRBD1 or TRBD2 may supply D (5 bases each). Trimming left V 6 bases short and J 2 bases short, with 14 bases between. This CDR3 region has 13 residues. Germline loops: CDR1 SQVTM, CDR2 ANQGSEA. CDR3 in amino acids: CSVGVQVTYEQYV. The DNA for the CDR3 is TGCAGCGTGGGGGTACAGGTTACCTACGAGCAGTACGTC.

The chain recombines TRBV2 with TRBJ1-6, with D hard to call. Trimming removed 0 bases at V and 8 bases at J, with 14 bases between. This CDR3 has 16 amino acids. The germline V gene has CDR1 SNHLY and CDR2 FYNNEI. CDR3 protein: CASSEARVIGHSPLHF. CDR3 nucleotides: TGTGCCAGCAGTGAAGCGCGGGTTATCGGACATTCACCCCTCCACTTT.